The 19 T cell receptor beta chains in this list originate from one sample, sequenced in a study of cytomegalovirus exposure and HLA in healthy donors. The PCR was carried out with 60 Vbeta primers and 13 Jbeta primers. Libraries were prepared by immunoSEQ multiplex PCR; TCRdb keeps only in-frame clonotypes and omits some of them. The sample has approximately 110,000 clones; 60% to 85% are singletons. Material: PBMCs. The receptors derive from a female donor in good health and CMV-seropositive.

This clone was recorded a few times. The chain links TRBV7-9 to TRBJ2-7, with a weak D call TRBD2 (6 bases). Germline-derived CDR1 and CDR2 are SEHNR and FQNEAQ (reference sequence). V was shortened by 6 bases and J by 3 bases, with 18 bases between the two germline ends. This CDR3 comprises 15 residues. The CDR3 is CASSEAGGRIYEQYF. The CDR3 DNA follows: TGTGCCAGCAGTGAGGCTGGGGGGAGGATCTACGAGCAGTACTTC.

This clone appeared a single time. This rearrangement joins TRBV19 to TRBJ2-1, with D possibly being TRBD1 (6 bases). This CDR3 contains 19 residues. Deletions cut 5 bases from V and 0 bases from J, with 23 bases between. CDR1 LNHDA and CDR2 SQIVND come from the germline V gene (reference sequence). CDR3 residues: CASSPHRIGQQSSYNEQFF. CDR3 nucleotides: TGTGCCAGTAGTCCCCATAGAATCGGACAGCAAAGCTCCTACAATGAGCAGTTCTTC.

This clone was observed a few times. This chain connects TRBV2 to TRBJ1-5, with D possibly TRBD1 on 5 matching bases. This CDR3 has 14 residues. In germline, CDR1 is SNHLY, CDR2 FYNNEI. The V end was cut by 5 bases, the J end by 0 bases, with 8 bases between. CDR3 nucleotides: TGTGCCAGCAGTATGACAGCTAGCAATCAGCCCCAGCATTTT. Its translation is CASSMTASNQPQHF.

The V gene is TRBV18, the J gene TRBJ2-3; 11 bases agree with TRBD2. CDR1 is KGHSH and CDR2 is LQKENI in the germline V gene. The CDR3 is 19 amino acids. V gave up 4 bases and J gave up 1 base; unmatched junction bases: 13. The CDR3: CASSLHAGTSGAGTDTQYF. CDR3 nucleotides: TGTGCCAGCTCACTACATGCCGGGACTAGCGGAGCGGGCACAGATACGCAGTATTTT.

This clone was seen only once. The rearrangement uses TRBV13 and TRBJ2-1; 7 bases map to TRBD2. J gave up 7 bases and V 3 bases, and 9 bases lay outside the gene matches. There are 15 residues in the CDR3. The germline V gene has CDR1 PRHDT and CDR2 FYEKMQ (reference sequence). The CDR3 here is CASSFRSGTWNEQFF. CDR3 bases: TGTGCCAGCAGCTTCAGGAGCGGGACTTGGAATGAGCAGTTCTTC. Looking up the rest from reference TRBV13 and TRBJ2-1 gives the full variable domain: AAGVIQSPRHLIKEKRETATLKCYPIPRHDTVYWYQQGPGQDPQFLISFYEKMQSDKGSIPDRFSAQQFSDYHSELNMSSLELGDSALYFCASSFRSGTWNEQFFGPGTRLTVL.

The chain recombines TRBV27 with TRBJ1-6; D is ambiguous. V lost 3 bases, J lost 0 bases, and 6 bases lay in between. The CDR3 is 15 residues long. CDR1 MNHEY and CDR2 SMNVEV come from the germline V gene (reference sequence). CDR3 coding DNA: TGTGCCAGCAGTTTTGGGAGCTCCTATAATTCACCCCTCCACTTT. Its translation: CASSFGSSYNSPLHF.

The V gene is TRBV9, the J gene TRBJ2-1; TRBD2 matches at 7 bases. Germline assignment: CDR1 SGDLS and CDR2 YYNGEE. V lost 6 bases and J lost 5; bases outside the gene matches: 8. This CDR3 is built from 14 residues. Written as DNA, the CDR3 is TGTGCCAGCACCCGGGGGGAGTTAAACAATGAGCAGTTCTTC. Translated: CASTRGELNNEQFF. Combining the CDR3 with reference TRBV9 and TRBJ2-1 gives the whole variable domain DSGVTQTPKHLITATGQRVTLRCSPRSGDLSVYWYQQSLDQGLQFLIQYYNGEERAKGNILERFSAQQFPDLHSELNLSSLELGDSALYFCASTRGELNNEQFFGPGTRLTVL.

A few counts support this clone. In DNA, the CDR3 is TGCGCCAGCAGCCAGACCAGACAGGAAGATAGCAATCAGCCCCAGCATTTT. Translated, it gives CASSQTRQEDSNQPQHF. V usage is TRBV4-1 and J usage is TRBJ1-5; tentatively, D is TRBD1 (6 bases). This CDR3 contains 17 residues. The germline gives CDR1 MGHRA, CDR2 YSYEKL. Trimming shortened V by 3 bases and J by 0 bases, and 15 bases separated the two germline ends.

CDR3 bases: TGTGCCAGCAGCCCCCCCCCGAGGGCTGGAAACACCATATATTTT. Protein sequence: CASSPPPRAGNTIYF. The genes are TRBV9 and TRBJ1-3, with no clear D. Trimming removed 4 bases from V and 2 bases from J, with 13 bases in between. CDR3 length equals 15 residues. Germline-derived CDR1 and CDR2 are SGDLS and YYNGEE.

This chain links TRBV7-6 with TRBJ2-5; D might be TRBD2 (5 bases). V was clipped by 1 base and J by 7 bases, with 16 bases between them. The V gene's germline CDR1 is SGHVS and CDR2 FNYEAQ. This CDR3 is built from 15 residues. CDR3 loop: CASSLDSILRGTQYF. CDR3 DNA: TGTGCCAGCAGCTTAGACAGTATACTACGGGGGACCCAGTACTTC.

The rearrangement uses TRBV15 and TRBJ1-5; D is ambiguous. The CDR3 sequence is 14 residues long. V was pared by 0 bases and J by 0 bases, with 3 bases between. Germline V CDR1 and CDR2: LNHNV, YYDKDF (reference sequence). This CDR3 is CATSREYSNQPQHF. The CDR3 nucleotides are TGTGCCACCAGCAGAGAGTATAGCAATCAGCCCCAGCATTTT.

J is TRBJ1-1 and V is TRBV28, with D unclear. CDR1 and CDR2 from the germline V gene are MDHEN and SYDVKM. Trimming left V 5 bases short and J 1 base short, with 8 bases between. The CDR3 length is 13 residues. In DNA, the CDR3 is TGTGCCAGCAGTCGCGGATGGAACACTGAAGCTTTCTTT. Its translation is CASSRGWNTEAFF.

This chain links TRBV4-2 with TRBJ1-2; 10 bases align to TRBD1. Germline trimming cut 4 bases from V and 3 bases from J; bases unmatched to any gene: 11. The CDR3 runs 17 residues. Germline V CDR1 and CDR2: LGHNA, YNFKEQ. This CDR3 reads CASSPLAGTGEDYGYTF. DNA of the CDR3: TGTGCCAGCAGCCCCTTGGCGGGGACAGGGGAGGACTATGGCTACACCTTC.

As DNA, the CDR3 is TGTGCCAGTAGTTATGGACAGGGACTAAGGAACACTGAAGCTTTCTTT. This sequence encodes CASSYGQGLRNTEAFF. The chain uses TRBV19 and TRBJ1-1, with 8 bases matching TRBD1. Germline V gene lookup returns CDR1 LNHDA and CDR2 SQIVND (reference sequence). With 5 bases clipped from V and 1 base from J, the junction kept 9 bases outside the gene matches. The CDR3 has 16 amino acids.

CDR3 nucleotides: TGCGCCAGCAGCTTGTCCAGGGAAAAACTGTTTTTT. It specifies CASSLSREKLFF. V is TRBV5-1 and J is TRBJ1-4, with no clear D. The CDR3 has 12 amino acids. The V gene's germline CDR1 is SGHRS and CDR2 YFSETQ. The germline V and J ends were trimmed by 1 base and 8 bases, with 6 bases remaining between them.

In this sample, this clone turned up a few times. The chain combines TRBV29-1 with TRBJ2-1; perhaps TRBD2 as D (7 bases). The germline V and J ends were trimmed by 7 bases and 10 bases, with 11 bases remaining between them. The CDR3 has 10 amino acids. Germline-derived CDR1 and CDR2 are SQVTM and ANQGSEA. CDR3 nucleotides: TGCAGCGGGGGGGGCAGGGAGCAGTTCTTC. Translating gives CSGGGREQFF.

The V and J genes are TRBV7-2 and TRBJ2-3; 9 nucleotides agree with TRBD1. The CDR3 spans 17 residues. Germline values: CDR1 SGHTA, CDR2 FQGNSA. After removal of 6 bases from V and 2 bases from J, the junction contained 12 bases not matched to a gene. In DNA form, the CDR3 reads TGTGCCAGCAGACCCGGACAGGGGTATTCTCTCACAGATACGCAGTATTTT. This sequence encodes CASRPGQGYSLTDTQYF. Using reference TRBV7-2 and TRBJ2-3 for the parts outside the CDR3, the full variable domain is GAGVSQSPSNKVTEKGKDVELRCDPISGHTALYWYRQSLGQGLEFLIYFQGNSAPDKSGLPSDRFSAERTGGSVSTLTIQRTQQEDSAVYLCASRPGQGYSLTDTQYFGPGTRLTVL.

The rearrangement links TRBV5-1 to TRBJ2-7, with 8 bases matching TRBD1. Looked up from germline, CDR1 is SGHRS and CDR2 is YFSETQ. This CDR3 region has 15 residues. J gave up 5 bases and V 4 bases, and 11 bases lay outside the gene matches. The CDR3 sequence: CASSVNRGISDEQYF. The CDR3 nucleotides read TGCGCCAGCAGCGTTAACAGGGGGATCTCTGACGAGCAGTACTTC.

The chain employs TRBV28 and TRBJ1-4; 9 bases align to TRBD1. CDR3 length: 16 residues. Trimming cost V 4 bases and J 8 bases; bases outside gene matches: 11. In germline, CDR1 is MDHEN, CDR2 SYDVKM. CDR3 region: CASSSGGTGLKEKLFF. In DNA, the CDR3 is TGTGCCAGCAGTTCCGGCGGGACAGGGCTAAAAGAAAAACTGTTTTTT.